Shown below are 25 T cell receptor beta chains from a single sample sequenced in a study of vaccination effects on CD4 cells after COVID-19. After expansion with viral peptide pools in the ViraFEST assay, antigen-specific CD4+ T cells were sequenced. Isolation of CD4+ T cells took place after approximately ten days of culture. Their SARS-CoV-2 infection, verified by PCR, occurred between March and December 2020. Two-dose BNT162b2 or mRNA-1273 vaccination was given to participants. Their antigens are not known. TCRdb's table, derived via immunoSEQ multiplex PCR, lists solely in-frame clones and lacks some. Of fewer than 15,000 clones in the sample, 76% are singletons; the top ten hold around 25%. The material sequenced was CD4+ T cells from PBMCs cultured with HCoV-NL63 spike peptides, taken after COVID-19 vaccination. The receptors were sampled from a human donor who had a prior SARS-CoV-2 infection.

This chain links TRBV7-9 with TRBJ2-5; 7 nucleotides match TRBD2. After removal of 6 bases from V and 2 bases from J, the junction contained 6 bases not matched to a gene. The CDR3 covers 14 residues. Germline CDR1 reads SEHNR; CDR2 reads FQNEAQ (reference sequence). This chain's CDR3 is CASSPWGGQETQYF. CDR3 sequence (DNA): TGTGCCAGCAGTCCATGGGGGGGGCAAGAGACCCAGTACTTC.

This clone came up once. CDR3 amino acids: CASSQDWAGNTGELFF. The CDR3 DNA is TGTGCCAGCAGCCAAGATTGGGCGGGGAACACCGGGGAGCTGTTTTTT. The chain links TRBV4-2 to TRBJ2-2; D is possibly TRBD2 (5 bases). This CDR3 contains 16 residues. Germline lookup yields CDR1 LGHNA and CDR2 YNFKEQ. Between the trimmed V and J ends, which lost 0 bases and 1 base, there was a span of 9 bases.

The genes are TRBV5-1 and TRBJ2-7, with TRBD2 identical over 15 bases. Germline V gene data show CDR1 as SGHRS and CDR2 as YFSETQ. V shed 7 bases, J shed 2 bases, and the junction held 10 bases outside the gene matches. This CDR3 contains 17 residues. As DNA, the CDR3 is TGCGCCAGCTACGGTGGGGGACTAGCGGGGGGCCCCTACGAGCAGTACTTC. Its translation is CASYGGGLAGGPYEQYF.

The CDR3 nucleotides read TGTGCCAGCAGTGATATGGGGATTGGCTACACCTTC. Amino acids: CASSDMGIGYTF. This chain connects TRBV25-1 to TRBJ1-2; D remains ambiguous. The CDR3 runs to 12 residues. The germline V and J ends were trimmed by 3 bases and 7 bases, with 9 bases remaining between them. The germline V gene encodes CDR1 MGHDK and CDR2 SYGVNS.

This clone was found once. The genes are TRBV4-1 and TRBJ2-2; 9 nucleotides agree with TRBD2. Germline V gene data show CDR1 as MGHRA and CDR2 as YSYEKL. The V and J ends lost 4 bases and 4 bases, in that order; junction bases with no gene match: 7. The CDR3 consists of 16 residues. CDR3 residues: CASSRGGGWVTGELFF. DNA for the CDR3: TGCGCCAGCAGCCGCGGGGGGGGCTGGGTCACCGGGGAGCTGTTTTTT.

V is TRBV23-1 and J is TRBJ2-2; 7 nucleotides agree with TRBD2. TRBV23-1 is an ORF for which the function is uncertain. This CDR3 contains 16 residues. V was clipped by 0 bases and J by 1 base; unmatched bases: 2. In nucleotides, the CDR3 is TGCGCCAGCAGTCAATCGGAGCGGGAGAACACCGGGGAGCTGTTTTTT. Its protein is CASSQSERENTGELFF.

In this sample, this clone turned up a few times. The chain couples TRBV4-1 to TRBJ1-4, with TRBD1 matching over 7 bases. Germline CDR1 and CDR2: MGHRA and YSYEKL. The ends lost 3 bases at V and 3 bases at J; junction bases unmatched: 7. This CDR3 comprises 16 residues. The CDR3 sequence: CASSQATGTANEKLFF. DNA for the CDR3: TGCGCCAGCAGCCAGGCGACCGGGACAGCTAATGAAAAACTGTTTTTT.

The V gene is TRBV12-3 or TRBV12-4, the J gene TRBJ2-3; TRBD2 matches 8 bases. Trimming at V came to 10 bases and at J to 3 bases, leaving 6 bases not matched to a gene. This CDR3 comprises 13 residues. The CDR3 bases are TGTGCCACCGACCAGCGGGGGACAGATACGCAGTATTTT. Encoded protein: CATDQRGTDTQYF.

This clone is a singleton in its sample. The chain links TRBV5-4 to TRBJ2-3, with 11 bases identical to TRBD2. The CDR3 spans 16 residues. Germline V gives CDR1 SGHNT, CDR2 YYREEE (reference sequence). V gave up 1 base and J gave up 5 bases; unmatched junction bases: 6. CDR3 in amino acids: CASSLIAGGPVDTQYF. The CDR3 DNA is TGTGCCAGCAGCTTGATAGCGGGGGGGCCGGTAGATACGCAGTATTTT.

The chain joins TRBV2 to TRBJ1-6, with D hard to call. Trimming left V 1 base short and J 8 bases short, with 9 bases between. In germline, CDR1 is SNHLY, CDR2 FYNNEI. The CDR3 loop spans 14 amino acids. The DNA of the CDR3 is TGTGCCAGCAGTGAAGAACAGAGAGATTCACCCCTCCACTTT. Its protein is CASSEEQRDSPLHF. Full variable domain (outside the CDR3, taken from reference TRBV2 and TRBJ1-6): EPEVTQTPSHQVTQMGQEVILRCVPISNHLYFYWYRQILGQKVEFLVSFYNNEISEKSEIFDDQFSVERPDGSNFTLKIRSTKLEDSAMYFCASSEEQRDSPLHFGNGTRLTVT.

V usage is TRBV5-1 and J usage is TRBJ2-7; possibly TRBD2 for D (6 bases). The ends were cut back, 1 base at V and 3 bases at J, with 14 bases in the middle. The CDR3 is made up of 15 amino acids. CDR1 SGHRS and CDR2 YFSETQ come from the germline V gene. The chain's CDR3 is CASSLLIGGRYEQYF. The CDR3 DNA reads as TGCGCCAGCAGCTTGTTAATCGGGGGTCGCTACGAGCAGTACTTC.

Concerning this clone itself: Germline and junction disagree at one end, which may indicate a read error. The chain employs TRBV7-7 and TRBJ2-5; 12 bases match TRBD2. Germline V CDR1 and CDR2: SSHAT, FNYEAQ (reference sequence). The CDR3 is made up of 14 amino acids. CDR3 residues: CASSRTSGEETQYF. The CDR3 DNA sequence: TGTGCTAGCAGTAGGACTAGCGGGGAGGAGACCCAGTACTTC.

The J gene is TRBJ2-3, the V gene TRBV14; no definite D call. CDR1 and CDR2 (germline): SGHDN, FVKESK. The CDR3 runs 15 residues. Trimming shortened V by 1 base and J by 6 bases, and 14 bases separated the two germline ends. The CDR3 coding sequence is TGTGCCAGCAGCCAAGGTCTGACTCGCGTGGATACGCAGTATTTT. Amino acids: CASSQGLTRVDTQYF.

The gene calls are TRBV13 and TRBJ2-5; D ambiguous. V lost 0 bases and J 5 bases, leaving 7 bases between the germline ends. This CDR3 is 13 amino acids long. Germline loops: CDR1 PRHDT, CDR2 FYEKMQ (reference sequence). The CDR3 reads CASSLGHRETQYF. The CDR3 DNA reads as TGTGCCAGCAGCTTAGGACACCGGGAGACCCAGTACTTC.

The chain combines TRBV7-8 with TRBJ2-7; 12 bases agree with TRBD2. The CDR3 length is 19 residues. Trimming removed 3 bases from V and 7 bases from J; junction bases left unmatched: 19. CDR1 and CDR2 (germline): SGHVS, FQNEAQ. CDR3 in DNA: TGTGCCAGCAGCTTGTTTATACTAGCGGGAGGAACAACGAAGGGGGAGCAGTACTTC. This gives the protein CASSLFILAGGTTKGEQYF.

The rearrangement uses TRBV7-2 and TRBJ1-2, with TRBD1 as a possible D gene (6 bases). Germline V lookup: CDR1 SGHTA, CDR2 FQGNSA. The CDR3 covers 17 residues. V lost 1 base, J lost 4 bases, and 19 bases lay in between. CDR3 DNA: TGTGCCAGCAGCTTAGGCGGGGACCCAGGACAGACCTATGGCTACACCTTC. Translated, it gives CASSLGGDPGQTYGYTF.

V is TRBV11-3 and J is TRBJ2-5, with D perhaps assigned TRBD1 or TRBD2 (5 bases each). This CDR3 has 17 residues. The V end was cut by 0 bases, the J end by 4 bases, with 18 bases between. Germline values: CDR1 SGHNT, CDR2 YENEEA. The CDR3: CASSLDPGAATRETQYF. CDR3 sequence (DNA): TGTGCCAGCAGCTTAGATCCCGGGGCAGCGACAAGAGAGACCCAGTACTTC.

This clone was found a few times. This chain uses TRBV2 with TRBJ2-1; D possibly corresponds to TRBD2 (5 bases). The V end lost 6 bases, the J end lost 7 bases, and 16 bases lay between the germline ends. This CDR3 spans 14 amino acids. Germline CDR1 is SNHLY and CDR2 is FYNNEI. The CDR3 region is CASRPLASVNEQFF. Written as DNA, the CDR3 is TGTGCCAGCAGACCTCTAGCATCTGTGAATGAGCAGTTCTTC.

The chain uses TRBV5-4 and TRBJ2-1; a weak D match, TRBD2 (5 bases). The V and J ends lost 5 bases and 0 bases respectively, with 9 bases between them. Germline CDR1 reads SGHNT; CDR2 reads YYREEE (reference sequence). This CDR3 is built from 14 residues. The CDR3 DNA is TGTGCCAGCAGTAGAGGGTTCTCCTACAATGAGCAGTTCTTC. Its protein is CASSRGFSYNEQFF.

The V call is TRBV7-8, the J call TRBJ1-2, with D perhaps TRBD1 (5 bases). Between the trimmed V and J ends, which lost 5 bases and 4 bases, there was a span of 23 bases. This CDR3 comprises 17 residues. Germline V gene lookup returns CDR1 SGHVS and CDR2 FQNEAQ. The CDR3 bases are TGTGCCAGCAGCCCTTCACCCGGGGGGGTATTTCTCTATGGCTACACCTTC. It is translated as CASSPSPGGVFLYGYTF.

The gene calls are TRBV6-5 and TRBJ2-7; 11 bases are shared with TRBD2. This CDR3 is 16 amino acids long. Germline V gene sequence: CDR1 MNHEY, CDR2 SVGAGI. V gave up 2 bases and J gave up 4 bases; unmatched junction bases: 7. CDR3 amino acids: CASSYQGTSGPYEQYF. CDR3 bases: TGTGCCAGCAGTTACCAGGGGACTAGCGGACCTTACGAGCAGTACTTC.

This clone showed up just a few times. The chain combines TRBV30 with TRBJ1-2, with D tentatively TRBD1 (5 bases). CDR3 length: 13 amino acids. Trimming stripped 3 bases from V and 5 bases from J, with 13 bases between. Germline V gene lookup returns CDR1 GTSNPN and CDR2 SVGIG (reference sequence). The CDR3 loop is CAWSRDGMYGYTF. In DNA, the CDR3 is TGTGCCTGGAGCCGGGACGGCATGTATGGCTACACCTTC.

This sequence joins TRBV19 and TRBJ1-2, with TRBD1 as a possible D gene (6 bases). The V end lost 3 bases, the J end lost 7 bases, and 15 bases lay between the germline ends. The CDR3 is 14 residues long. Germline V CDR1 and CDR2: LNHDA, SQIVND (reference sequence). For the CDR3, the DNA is TGTGCCAGTAGTATGGGGCTGGACAGACGTGGCTACACCTTC. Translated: CASSMGLDRRGYTF. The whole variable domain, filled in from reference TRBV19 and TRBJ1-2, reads DGGITQSPKYLFRKEGQNVTLSCEQNLNHDAMYWYRQDPGQGLRLIYYSQIVNDFQKGDIAEGYSVSREKKESFPLTVTSAQKNPTAFYLCASSMGLDRRGYTFGSGTRLTVV.

CDR3 nucleotides: TGTGCCAGCAGCCTCGGACAGGGTTTTTTCGTTACCTACACCTTC. The encoded protein is CASSLGQGFFVTYTF. This chain joins TRBV4-2 and TRBJ1-2, with 8 nucleotides matching TRBD1. Losses at the gene ends were 4 bases for V and 10 bases for J; bases not matched to a gene: 14. This CDR3 contains 15 residues. The germline V gene has CDR1 LGHNA and CDR2 YNFKEQ.

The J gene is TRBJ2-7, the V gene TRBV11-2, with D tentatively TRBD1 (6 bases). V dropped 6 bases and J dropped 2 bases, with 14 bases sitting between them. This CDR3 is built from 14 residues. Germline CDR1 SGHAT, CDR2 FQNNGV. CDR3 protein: CASRAPGATYEQYF. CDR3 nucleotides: TGTGCCAGCAGGGCTCCAGGGGCAACCTACGAGCAGTACTTC.